The clone carrying this TCR beta chain has a handful of counts. Its specificity is unknown. V was clipped by 3 bases and J by 6 bases, with 16 bases between them. This CDR3 is built from 15 residues. Germline CDR1 reads SGHRS; CDR2 reads YFSETQ. This specimen comes from a study of T-cell memory formation after mild COVID-19. Researchers used 5'RACE with constant-segment primers to make TCR alpha and TCR beta cDNA libraries that carry sample barcodes and UMIs. TCRdb passed the 5' RACE reads through MiXCR, listing each CDR3 protein once. The table has a few hundred thousand distinct CDR3 sequences, 25% to 30% seen once; the top ten hold about 14%. Study-level points and caveats: Pre-infection memory contained some responding clones, which suggested that cross-reactive memory had joined.

Sequencing used PBMCs or a T cell subset sorted from them (not recorded which). The rearrangement joins TRBV5-1 to TRBJ1-5; no definite D call. This receptor was identified in an adult woman who had mild COVID-19 (a few samples of this study predate the infection). Cell type and time point are not known. CDR3 amino acids: CASSSDGLSGQPQHF. The CDR3 DNA sequence: TGCGCCAGCAGCTCAGACGGTCTATCGGGTCAGCCCCAGCATTTT.